Listed below are T cell receptor beta chains from one sample, sequenced in a study of T-cell reconstitution after alpha-beta-depleted transplantation in children. TCRdb analysed the PCR reads with MiXCR anew, one entry per CDR3 protein. The table has some 600,000 distinct CDR3 sequences, about 15% seen once. Sequencing was performed on PBMCs from the stem cell graft donor, taken from the stem cell graft. Receptors originate from a human donor who donated a stem cell graft to a child with acute myeloid leukemia. Both conserved end residues are part of each CDR3. A D gene is named only where the DNA matches it firmly. Only some rows state a clone size, as once, few, many or a class for expanded clones.

clone size: -; D gene: -; J gene: TRBJ2-1; V gene: TRBV7-9; CDR3 DNA: TGTGCCAGCAGCTTGCCGGGGGCCAATGAGCAGTTCTTC; CDR3 protein: CASSLPGANEQFF
clone size: -; D gene: -; J gene: TRBJ2-2; V gene: TRBV15; CDR3 DNA: TGTGCCACCAGCAGACGTGGGGCATCCGGGGAGCTGTTTTTT; CDR3 protein: CATSRRGASGELFF
clone size: many; D gene: -; J gene: TRBJ2-7; V gene: TRBV20-1; CDR3 DNA: TGCAGTGCCACCCCGGACACCACCTACGAGCAGTACTTC; CDR3 protein: CSATPDTTYEQYF
clone size: few; D gene: -; J gene: TRBJ1-1; V gene: TRBV18; CDR3 DNA: TGTGCCAGCTCACCAGGGGCCACTGAAGCTTTCTTT; CDR3 protein: CASSPGATEAFF
clone size: few; D gene: -; J gene: TRBJ2-1; V gene: TRBV24-1; CDR3 DNA: TGTGCCACCAGTGATGCGGGATTCGACGCCAATGAGCAGTTCTTC; CDR3 protein: CATSDAGFDANEQFF
clone size: few; D gene: TRBD1; J gene: TRBJ2-7; V gene: TRBV7-2; CDR3 DNA: TGTGCCAGCAGCTCGGGACAGGGAGAGACCTACGAGCAGTACTTC; CDR3 protein: CASSSGQGETYEQYF
clone size: many; D gene: -; J gene: TRBJ1-2; V gene: TRBV29-1; CDR3 DNA: TGCAGCGCCCGGGACAATCCTAACTATGGCTACACCTTC; CDR3 protein: CSARDNPNYGYTF
clone size: many; D gene: -; J gene: TRBJ2-7; V gene: TRBV29-1; CDR3 DNA: TGCAGCGTTGCCGGAGGAGCAGGAGAGTACTACGAGCAGTACTTC; CDR3 protein: CSVAGGAGEYYEQYF
clone size: -; D gene: -; J gene: TRBJ2-2; V gene: TRBV6-6; CDR3 DNA: TGTGCCAGCAGACGGTCTGGCACCGGGGAGCTGTTTTTT; CDR3 protein: CASRRSGTGELFF
clone size: -; D gene: -; J gene: TRBJ2-2; V gene: TRBV20-1; CDR3 DNA: TGCAGTGCTAGAGATCCTTATCCCGGGGAGCTGTTTTTT; CDR3 protein: CSARDPYPGELFF
clone size: many; D gene: -; J gene: TRBJ1-5; V gene: TRBV20-1; CDR3 DNA: TGCAGTGCTGAGGGTCCGGGGCCTAAGGGGAGCAATCAGCCCCAGCATTTT; CDR3 protein: CSAEGPGPKGSNQPQHF
clone size: many; D gene: TRBD1; J gene: TRBJ2-5; V gene: TRBV6-1; CDR3 DNA: TGTGCCAGCAGTCCAAGGGACAGGGGAGGAGAGACCCAGTACTTC; CDR3 protein: CASSPRDRGGETQYF
clone size: many; D gene: -; J gene: TRBJ2-1; V gene: TRBV7-2; CDR3 DNA: TGTGCCAGCAGCTTAGAGTTCAATGAGCAGTTCTTC; CDR3 protein: CASSLEFNEQFF
clone size: many; D gene: TRBD1; J gene: TRBJ2-7; V gene: TRBV7-3; CDR3 DNA: TGTGCCAGCAGCTTAACCGGGACAGGGGGCTACGAGCAGTACTTC; CDR3 protein: CASSLTGTGGYEQYF
clone size: -; D gene: -; J gene: TRBJ1-1; V gene: TRBV7-9; CDR3 DNA: TGTGCCAGCAGCACATCGGGGACTGAAGCTTTCTTT; CDR3 protein: CASSTSGTEAFF
clone size: many; D gene: TRBD1; J gene: TRBJ2-3; V gene: TRBV27; CDR3 DNA: TGTGCCAGCAGTCAAAGACAGGGGGCAGATACGCAGTATTTT; CDR3 protein: CASSQRQGADTQYF
clone size: -; D gene: TRBD2; J gene: TRBJ2-2; V gene: TRBV5-1; CDR3 DNA: TGCGCCAGCAGAGTCCCGGGACTAGCGGGGGAGAACACCGGGGAGCTGTTTTTT; CDR3 protein: CASRVPGLAGENTGELFF
clone size: -; D gene: -; J gene: TRBJ1-2; V gene: TRBV12-3/TRBV12-4; CDR3 DNA: TGTGCCAGCAGTTTACCGACAGATTATGGCTACACCTTC; CDR3 protein: CASSLPTDYGYTF
clone size: -; D gene: TRBD2; J gene: TRBJ2-3; V gene: TRBV20-1; CDR3 DNA: TGCAGTGCTAGAGTTGGAGCGGGGGGGTGGGATACGCAGTATTTT; CDR3 protein: CSARVGAGGWDTQYF
clone size: many; D gene: -; J gene: TRBJ1-1; V gene: TRBV20-1; CDR3 DNA: TGCAGCGGGAGAGAAGGGAGCACTGAAGCTTTCTTT; CDR3 protein: CSGREGSTEAFF
clone size: many; D gene: TRBD1; J gene: TRBJ2-5; V gene: TRBV12-3/TRBV12-4; CDR3 DNA: TGTGCCACCAGGACAGGGTCCCAAGAGACCCAGTACTTC; CDR3 protein: CATRTGSQETQYF
clone size: -; D gene: TRBD2; J gene: TRBJ2-3; V gene: TRBV11-2; CDR3 DNA: TGTGCCAGCAGCTTACTTAGCGGGGGAACTAGCACAGATACGCAGTATTTT; CDR3 protein: CASSLLSGGTSTDTQYF
clone size: -; D gene: -; J gene: TRBJ1-5; V gene: TRBV20-1; CDR3 DNA: TGCAGTGCTAGGGAGACACCAACCTTGGGGCCCCAGCATTTT; CDR3 protein: CSARETPTLGPQHF
clone size: few; D gene: TRBD2; J gene: TRBJ2-3; V gene: TRBV7-2; CDR3 DNA: TGTGCCAGCAGCCTCGGCGGGACTAGCGGGGGGGCGATGCAGTATTTT; CDR3 protein: CASSLGGTSGGAMQYF
clone size: -; D gene: TRBD1; J gene: TRBJ1-2; V gene: TRBV5-1; CDR3 DNA: TGCGCCAGCAGCTCCGGGGGACAGGGGCGAGGTGGCTACACCTTC; CDR3 protein: CASSSGGQGRGGYTF
clone size: -; D gene: TRBD1; J gene: TRBJ2-2; V gene: TRBV7-6; CDR3 DNA: TGTGCCAGCACTGGACAGGCCGGGGAGCTGTTTTTT; CDR3 protein: CASTGQAGELFF
clone size: -; D gene: -; J gene: TRBJ2-5; V gene: TRBV28; CDR3 DNA: TGTGCCAGCAGTTCAATCACGGGGAGCCAAGAGACCCAGTACTTC; CDR3 protein: CASSSITGSQETQYF
clone size: -; D gene: TRBD2; J gene: TRBJ2-3; V gene: TRBV7-9; CDR3 DNA: TGTGCCAGCAGCTTATCCTGGGAGGGGACAGATACGCAGTATTTT; CDR3 protein: CASSLSWEGTDTQYF
clone size: -; D gene: TRBD1; J gene: TRBJ2-1; V gene: TRBV28; CDR3 DNA: TGTGCCAGCAGTTCGGGACAGGGGGGGTATGAGCAGTTCTTC; CDR3 protein: CASSSGQGGYEQFF
clone size: many; D gene: TRBD1; J gene: TRBJ1-5; V gene: TRBV20-1; CDR3 DNA: TGCAGTGCGGTCGACAGGGAGGAGGTTCAGCCCCAGCATTTT; CDR3 protein: CSAVDREEVQPQHF
clone size: -; D gene: -; J gene: TRBJ1-5; V gene: TRBV28; CDR3 DNA: TGTGCCAGCAACGGGACACCGAGGAATCAGCCCCAGCATTTT; CDR3 protein: CASNGTPRNQPQHF